Listed below are T cell receptor beta chains from one sample, sequenced in a study of blood T cell repertoires in COVID-19. The method was immunoSEQ multiplex PCR; TCRdb's version includes in-frame clones alone and lacks a portion of them. Of about 240,000 clones in the sample, approximately 90% were seen once. Sequencing used PBMCs or T cells enriched from blood (not recorded which). Receptor source: a woman in her thirties who had recovered from COVID-19. Both conserved end residues are part of each CDR3. D genes are given only for firm matches. Not all rows give a size; the values are once, few, many and, for expanded clones, a class.

>TRBJ2-3|NA|TRBV28|TRBD2
CASSGGRGADTQYF
TGTGCCAGCAGTGGCGGGAGGGGTGCAGATACGCAGTATTTT
>TRBJ2-3|NA|TRBV7-9|NA
CASSFDSYTQYF
TGTGCCAGCAGCTTCGACTCTTATACGCAGTATTTT
>TRBJ1-2|NA|TRBV7-2|NA
CASSYPQSYYGYTF
TGTGCCAGCAGCTACCCACAGAGCTACTATGGCTACACCTTC
>TRBJ1-1|NA|TRBV5-5|TRBD1
CASSSRTGWGVSTEAFF
TGTGCCAGCAGCTCGAGGACAGGTTGGGGGGTGTCCACTGAAGCTTTCTTT
>TRBJ1-6|NA|TRBV9|NA
CASSVAAGSDSPLHF
TGTGCCAGCAGCGTAGCGGCAGGCTCGGATTCACCCCTCCACTTT
>TRBJ2-2|NA|TRBV12-3/TRBV12-4|NA
CANTDRNTGELFF
TGTGCCAACACGGACAGGAACACCGGGGAGCTGTTTTTT
>TRBJ2-1|NA|TRBV28|TRBD2
CASTWWAGGPHNEQFF
TGTGCCAGCACATGGTGGGCGGGAGGGCCACACAATGAGCAGTTCTTC
>TRBJ1-5|once|TRBV28|NA
CASRPQEARSNQPQHF
TGTGCCAGCAGGCCCCAAGAGGCGCGTAGCAATCAGCCCCAGCATTTT
>TRBJ2-5|NA|TRBV7-2|TRBD2
CASSLMETSGKETQYF
TGTGCCAGCAGCTTAATGGAGACTAGCGGGAAAGAGACCCAGTACTTC
>TRBJ2-2|NA|TRBV19|NA
CASSIVVGHKNTGELFF
TGTGCCAGTAGTATAGTAGTGGGACACAAGAACACCGGGGAGCTGTTTTTT
>TRBJ1-2|NA|TRBV19|TRBD1
CASSQRGQGAYGYTF
TGTGCCAGTAGCCAGCGGGGACAGGGGGCCTACGGCTACACCTTC
>TRBJ1-2|NA|TRBV29-1|TRBD1
CSATGGDGYTF
TGCAGCGCCACAGGGGGAGATGGCTACACCTTC
>TRBJ2-3|NA|TRBV7-9|TRBD2
CASSPDSGRAADTQYF
TGTGCCAGCAGCCCCGATAGCGGGAGGGCGGCAGATACGCAGTATTTT
>TRBJ2-2|NA|TRBV7-3|TRBD1
CASRSTGANGELFF
TGTGCCAGCCGCTCAACAGGGGCGAACGGGGAGCTGTTTTTT
>TRBJ1-1|NA|TRBV10-3|NA
CASGVYTEAFF
TGTGCCTCCGGGGTCTACACTGAAGCTTTCTTT
>TRBJ2-2|NA|TRBV19|TRBD1
CASSIFGTAPYTGELFF
TGTGCCAGTAGTATTTTCGGGACAGCTCCCTACACCGGGGAGCTGTTTTTT
>TRBJ1-1|once|TRBV20-1|NA
CSASYGVYTEAFF
TGCAGTGCTAGTTACGGGGTCTACACTGAAGCTTTCTTT
>TRBJ2-1|NA|TRBV27|NA
CASSSDYPIRGEQFF
TGTGCCAGCAGTTCAGACTACCCCATACGGGGAGAGCAGTTCTTC
>TRBJ2-1|NA|TRBV19|TRBD2
CASSISGTTGYNEQFF
TGTGCCAGTAGTATTTCCGGGACTACGGGGTACAATGAGCAGTTCTTC
>TRBJ1-1|NA|TRBV28|TRBD1
CASSSTGGITEAFF
TGTGCCAGCAGTTCTACAGGGGGGATCACTGAAGCTTTCTTT
>TRBJ2-1|NA|TRBV4-2|NA
CASSQSIPGARSPIHNEQFF
TGTGCCAGCAGCCAGTCGATCCCAGGGGCGCGGAGTCCGATCCACAATGAGCAGTTCTTC
>TRBJ2-7|once|TRBV28|TRBD2
CASSFRGGREQYF
TGTGCCAGCAGTTTTCGGGGGGGGCGCGAGCAGTACTTC
>TRBJ1-2|NA|TRBV7-8|TRBD1
CASSLAGQGRGYTF
TGTGCCAGCAGCTTAGCGGGACAGGGTCGAGGCTACACCTTC
>TRBJ1-1|NA|TRBV28|TRBD1
CATQGGTEAFF
TGTGCCACCCAGGGGGGCACTGAAGCTTTCTTT
>TRBJ1-1|NA|TRBV6-5|TRBD1
CASSYEKGASDEAFF
TGTGCCAGCAGTTACGAGAAGGGGGCGTCTGATGAAGCTTTCTTT
>TRBJ2-7|NA|TRBV9|TRBD2
CASSDGLVGHEQYF
TGTGCCAGCAGTGACGGACTAGTTGGTCACGAGCAGTACTTC
>TRBJ1-4|NA|TRBV9|TRBD1
CASSARQGGRLATNEKLFF
TGTGCCAGCAGCGCACGACAGGGGGGACGCCTTGCAACTAATGAAAAACTGTTTTTT
>TRBJ2-1|NA|TRBV4-2|TRBD2
CASSQDTSGRGNEQFF
TGTGCCAGCAGCCAAGATACGAGCGGGAGAGGCAATGAGCAGTTCTTC
>TRBJ2-1|NA|TRBV20-1|NA
CSARDLGEQFF
TGCAGTGCTAGAGATCTCGGTGAGCAGTTCTTC
>TRBJ1-2|NA|TRBV27|NA
CASSSGTRGYGYTF
TGTGCCAGCAGTTCCGGGACGCGGGGCTATGGCTACACCTTC
>TRBJ2-1|NA|TRBV28|TRBD2
CASSNGVASGKTRYNEQFF
TGTGCCAGCAGTAACGGGGTGGCTAGCGGGAAGACCCGATACAATGAGCAGTTCTTC
>TRBJ1-6|NA|TRBV6-5|TRBD1
CASRLSGQGNSPLHF
TGTGCCAGCAGACTGTCGGGACAGGGGAATTCACCCCTCCACTTT
>TRBJ2-1|once|TRBV27|TRBD1
CASSWTGNLNEQFF
TGTGCCAGCAGTTGGACAGGGAACCTCAATGAGCAGTTCTTC
>TRBJ1-6|NA|TRBV30|TRBD1
CAWSPPTGFSFIGNSPLHF
TGTGCCTGGAGTCCACCGACAGGGTTTTCTTTTATTGGTAATTCACCCCTCCACTTT
>TRBJ1-3|NA|TRBV7-9|NA
CASSLGGPGNTIYF
TGTGCCAGCAGCTTAGGGGGGCCTGGAAACACCATATATTTT
>TRBJ2-7|NA|TRBV3-1/TRBV3-2|TRBD2
CASSQVPAGSYEQYF
TGTGCCAGCAGCCAAGTACCAGCGGGATCCTACGAGCAGTACTTC
>TRBJ2-7|NA|TRBV7-9|NA
CASSPPISSRGRGSYEQYF
TGTGCCAGCAGCCCCCCGATATCGTCGAGGGGAAGGGGGTCCTACGAGCAGTACTTC
>TRBJ2-5|NA|TRBV18|TRBD1
CASSAGTGSNQETQYF
TGTGCCAGCTCAGCCGGGACAGGGTCCAACCAAGAGACCCAGTACTTC
>TRBJ2-2|NA|TRBV28|NA
CASSPRPGKTTGELFF
TGTGCCAGCAGTCCTAGGCCTGGAAAAACCACCGGGGAGCTGTTTTTT
>TRBJ1-5|NA|TRBV4-1|TRBD1
CASSQSDRSANQPQHF
TGCGCCAGCAGCCAATCGGACAGGAGTGCCAATCAGCCCCAGCATTTT
>TRBJ2-3|NA|TRBV4-3|NA
CASSQDLVGASTDTQYF
TGCGCCAGCAGCCAAGATCTAGTGGGAGCTAGCACAGATACGCAGTATTTT
>TRBJ1-1|NA|TRBV19|TRBD1
CASSSRLTGRGLGEAFF
TGTGCCAGTAGTAGCCGCCTGACAGGGAGAGGGCTTGGTGAAGCTTTCTTT
>TRBJ2-1|NA|TRBV30|TRBD1
CAWSVLGQGYNEQFF
TGTGCCTGGAGTGTCTTAGGACAGGGTTACAATGAGCAGTTCTTC
>TRBJ2-1|few|TRBV7-9|NA
CASSPTGGFSYNEQFF
TGTGCCAGCAGCCCGACCGGGGGTTTCTCCTACAATGAGCAGTTCTTC
>TRBJ2-1|few|TRBV29-1|NA
CSVAPGVYNEQFF
TGCAGCGTCGCCCCGGGGGTCTACAATGAGCAGTTCTTC